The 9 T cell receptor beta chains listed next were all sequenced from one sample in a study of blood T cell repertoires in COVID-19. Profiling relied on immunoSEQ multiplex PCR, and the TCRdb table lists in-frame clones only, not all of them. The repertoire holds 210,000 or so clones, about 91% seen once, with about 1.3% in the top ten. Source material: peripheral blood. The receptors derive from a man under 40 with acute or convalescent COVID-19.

This chain's CDR3 is CASSPQGGQRAFF. The CDR3 region has the DNA TGTGCCAGCAGCCCACAGGGGGGGCAACGAGCTTTCTTT. The gene calls are TRBV7-3 and TRBJ1-1; 8 nucleotides line up with TRBD1. Germline-derived CDR1 and CDR2 are SGHTA and FQGTGA. There are 13 residues in the CDR3. After removal of 5 bases from V and 10 bases from J, the junction contained 9 bases not matched to a gene.

DNA of the CDR3: TGTGCCAGCAGCCGCCGGGACAGGGTAGTTGGGGCCAACGTCCTGACTTTC. Translated: CASSRRDRVVGANVLTF. This chain uses TRBV3-1 (or the pseudogene TRBV3-2) with TRBJ2-6, with 9 bases that match TRBD1. CDR1 and CDR2 from the germline V gene are LGHDT and YNNKEL (reference sequence). The CDR3 length is 17 residues. J was trimmed by 3 bases and V by 4 bases; bases with no gene match: 7.

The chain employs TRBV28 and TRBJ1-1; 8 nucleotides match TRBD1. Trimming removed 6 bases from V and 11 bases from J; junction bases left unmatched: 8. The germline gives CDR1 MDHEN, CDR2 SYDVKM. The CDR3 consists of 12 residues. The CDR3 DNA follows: TGTGCCAGCAGAGTAACAGGGGGATCGGCTTTCTTT. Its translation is CASRVTGGSAFF.

DNA for the CDR3: TGTGCCAGCAGACGAGGGCCAGCTATTGAGGAGACCCAGTACTTC. Amino acids: CASRRGPAIEETQYF. The genes are TRBV9 and TRBJ2-5; possibly TRBD2 for D (5 bases). Germline CDR1 is SGDLS and CDR2 is YYNGEE. The CDR3 spans 15 residues. Trimming removed 5 bases at V and 5 bases at J, with 19 bases between.

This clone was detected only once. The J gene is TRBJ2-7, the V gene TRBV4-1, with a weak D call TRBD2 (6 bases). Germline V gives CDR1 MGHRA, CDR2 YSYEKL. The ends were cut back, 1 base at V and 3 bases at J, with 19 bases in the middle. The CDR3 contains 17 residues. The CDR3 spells CASSQVGRGRRFYEQYF. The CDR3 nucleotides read TGCGCCAGCAGCCAAGTGGGGCGGGGACGGCGGTTCTACGAGCAGTACTTC.

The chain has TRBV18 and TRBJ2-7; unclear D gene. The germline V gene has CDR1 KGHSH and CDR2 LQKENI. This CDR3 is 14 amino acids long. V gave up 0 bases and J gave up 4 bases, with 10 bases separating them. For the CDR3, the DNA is TGTGCCAGCTCACCACCGGAACAGAGATACGAGCAGTACTTC. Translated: CASSPPEQRYEQYF.

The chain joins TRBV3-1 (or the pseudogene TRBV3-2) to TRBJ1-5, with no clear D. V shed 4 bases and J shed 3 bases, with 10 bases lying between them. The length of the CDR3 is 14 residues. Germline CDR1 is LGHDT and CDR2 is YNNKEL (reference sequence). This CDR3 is CASSPQVDNQPQHF. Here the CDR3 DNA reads TGTGCCAGCAGCCCACAAGTCGACAATCAGCCCCAGCATTTT.

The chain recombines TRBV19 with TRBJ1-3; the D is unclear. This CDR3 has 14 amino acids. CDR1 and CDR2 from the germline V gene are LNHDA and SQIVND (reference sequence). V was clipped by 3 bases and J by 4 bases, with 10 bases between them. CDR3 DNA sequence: TGTGCCAGTAGTATCCGTCCGGGAGGAAACACCATATATTTT. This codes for CASSIRPGGNTIYF.

The CDR3 DNA follows: TGCGCCAGCAGCCTTGGGACAGGGGCCTACACAGATACGCAGTATTTT. Translating it yields CASSLGTGAYTDTQYF. V gene TRBV5-1 combines with J gene TRBJ2-3, with 10 bases fitting TRBD1. This CDR3 is 16 amino acids long. Germline values: CDR1 SGHRS, CDR2 YFSETQ. Trimming took 4 bases from V and 2 from J; bases not matched to a gene: 7.